This T cell receptor beta chain came from a study of cytomegalovirus exposure and HLA in healthy donors. Nominal health characterized the donors when sampled, though unrecorded immune exposures were likely. Per germline, CDR1 MDHEN and CDR2 SYDVKM. The CDR3 is 13 amino acids. V dropped 2 bases and J dropped 4 bases, with 9 bases sitting between them. The PCR used 60 Vbeta and 13 Jbeta primers. Libraries were prepared by immunoSEQ multiplex PCR; TCRdb keeps only in-frame clonotypes and omits some of them. The sample comprises about 120,000 clones, approximately 80% of which are singletons, and 8.8% rests with the top ten.

This chain uses TRBV28 with TRBJ2-7; no definite D call. What was sequenced was PBMCs. The TCR comes from a female donor in good health and CMV-seropositive. CDR3 bases: TGTGCCAGCAGTTTAATAGACACTTACGAGCAGTACTTC. It translates to CASSLIDTYEQYF.